A selection of T cell receptor beta chains follows, all from one sample in a study of shared clonotypes between healthy human individuals. Assay used: immunoSEQ multiplex PCR; TCRdb lists only in-frame clones, some missing. The table has fewer than 600,000 clones, around 75% seen once; the top ten hold about 12%. Sequenced: PBMCs. The source is a woman between 40 and 55 years old in good health. Some clones in this sample may be carry-over from other donors' samples. CDR3s include the opening cysteine and the closing phenylalanine or tryptophan. Fields, in order: V gene, J gene, D gene, clone size, CDR3 DNA, CDR3 protein. The D gene is left open where the match is weak. Clone size is not always given. Where it is, it says once, few, many or a class for expanded clones.

>TRBV28|TRBJ1-1|NA|many
TGTGCCAGCAGTTTAAATATGGACAGCCACGACACTGAAGCTTTCTTT
CASSLNMDSHDTEAFF
>TRBV6-6|TRBJ2-3|NA|once
TGTGCCAGCATGATCGGCGGAAACACAGATACGCAGTATTTT
CASMIGGNTDTQYF
>TRBV28|TRBJ2-7|TRBD2|NA
TGTGCCAGCAGTTTCGGGACTAGCGGGAGTTTTTCCTACGAGCAGTACTTC
CASSFGTSGSFSYEQYF
>TRBV5-4|TRBJ2-1|TRBD2|once
TGTGCCAGCAGCTTTGGGGAGGGCTCCTACAATGAGCAGTTCTTC
CASSFGEGSYNEQFF
>TRBV28|TRBJ1-2|TRBD1|NA
TGTGCCAGCAGGTTGGACAGGTTGAGCTTGGGGACCTATGGCTACACCTTC
CASRLDRLSLGTYGYTF
>TRBV10-2|TRBJ2-7|TRBD1|NA
TGCGCCAGCAGGAAGACAGGGCCCTCCTACGAGCAGTACTTC
CASRKTGPSYEQYF
>TRBV5-1|TRBJ2-5|NA|NA
TGCGCCAGCAGCTTCGGGACGGTCGGGGAGACCCAGTACTTC
CASSFGTVGETQYF
>TRBV9|TRBJ2-3|TRBD2|NA
TGTGCCAGCAGCGTAGGCCCCGGGGTAGCGGGCATCACAGATACGCAGTATTTT
CASSVGPGVAGITDTQYF
>TRBV28|TRBJ1-3|NA|once
TGTGCCAGCACGGAGGGTCACTCTGGAAACACCATATATTTT
CASTEGHSGNTIYF
>TRBV5-5|TRBJ1-2|TRBD1|few
TGTGCCAGTACTCGACAGGGGGCAGGCTATGGCTACACCTTC
CASTRQGAGYGYTF
>TRBV11-2|TRBJ1-4|TRBD1|NA
TGTGCCAGCAGCTTACGTGGGGGACAGGGGGAAGAAAAACTGTTTTTT
CASSLRGGQGEEKLFF
>TRBV7-9|TRBJ2-5|NA|few
TGTGCCATGGGAGGCCCTCCCGCAGAGACCCAGTACTTC
CAMGGPPAETQYF
>TRBV2|TRBJ2-5|NA|NA
TGTGCCAGCGCATTGAGGGGCACCCAAGAGACCCAGTACTTC
CASALRGTQETQYF
>TRBV29-1|TRBJ2-1|TRBD2|NA
TGCAGCGAGACTAGCGGGAGTGGTGAGCAGTTCTTC
CSETSGSGEQFF
>TRBV4-1|TRBJ2-2|NA|NA
TGCGCCAGCAGCCATCACCCACCTCAGGGAAGCGGGGAGCTGTTTTTT
CASSHHPPQGSGELFF
>TRBV6-1|TRBJ1-2|TRBD1|NA
TGTGCCAGCACTGAACTTTGGACAGGCAACTATGGCTACACCTTC
CASTELWTGNYGYTF
>TRBV29-1|TRBJ2-3|NA|NA
TGCAGCGTTGAATGGAGGTCGGGACGCCTTGGGTATTTT
CSVEWRSGRLGYF
>TRBV28|TRBJ2-1|NA|NA
TGTGCCAGCAGCGGGAGAGGATACAATGAGCAGTTCTTC
CASSGRGYNEQFF
>TRBV4-1|TRBJ2-3|NA|NA
TGCGCCAGCAGCCGTCCGGGCGGAGGCACAGATACGCAGTATTTT
CASSRPGGGTDTQYF
>TRBV6-5|TRBJ1-1|NA|NA
TGTGCCAGCAGTTCAATGAGGGGGGGGACTGAAGCTTTCTTT
CASSSMRGGTEAFF
>TRBV18|TRBJ2-1|NA|once
TGTGCCAGCTCACCGGACAGTTCCTACAATGAGCAGTTCTTC
CASSPDSSYNEQFF
>TRBV10-3|TRBJ1-4|TRBD1|NA
TGTGCCATCAGTGGGGGGGACAGGACTAATGAAAAACTGTTTTTT
CAISGGDRTNEKLFF
>TRBV7-8|TRBJ2-1|NA|NA
TGTGCCAGCAGCAGTAGAGAGGCAGGCCGTACCTACAATGAGCAGTTCTTC
CASSSREAGRTYNEQFF
>TRBV9|TRBJ2-1|TRBD2|once
TGTGCCAGCAGCGGTATTGGCGGGAGGGTCGATGAGCAGTTCTTC
CASSGIGGRVDEQFF
>TRBV7-3|TRBJ2-1|TRBD2|NA
TGTGCCAGCAGTCCCACCGGACTAGCGGGGATCTACAATGAGCAGTTCTTC
CASSPTGLAGIYNEQFF
>TRBV14|TRBJ2-7|NA|NA
TGTGCCAGCAGCCAACACTACGAGCAGTACTTC
CASSQHYEQYF
>TRBV27|TRBJ1-5|NA|NA
TGTGCCAGCAGTTTGCAAGGCAATCAGCCCCAGCATTTT
CASSLQGNQPQHF